Listed here are 25 T cell receptor beta chains from one sample, sequenced in a study of tumor-infiltrating lymphocytes in localized non-small cell lung cancer. Sequencing was performed with immunoSEQ multiplex PCR; in TCRdb, only in-frame clones are kept and a portion is missing. This sample has 13,000 or so clones, with roughly 67% found just once. Sequences were obtained from lung tumor tissue. The receptors come from a human donor with non-small cell lung cancer.

The rearrangement joins TRBV7-9 to TRBJ2-1; D call uncertain. Germline V gene data show CDR1 as SEHNR and CDR2 as FQNEAQ (reference sequence). Trimming took 7 bases from V and 10 from J, leaving 11 bases between them. The length of the CDR3 is 11 residues. CDR3 DNA: TGTGCCAGCAATAACAGCCCAGAGCAGTTCTTC. This sequence encodes CASNNSPEQFF.

This clone was counted a single time. This chain joins TRBV5-1 and TRBJ1-1; the D is unclear. With 2 bases removed from V and 0 bases from J, the gap between germline ends came to 11 bases. The CDR3 length is 15 residues. Germline CDR1 reads SGHRS; CDR2 reads YFSETQ. The CDR3: CASSFYSGMNTEAFF. The CDR3 DNA reads TGCGCCAGCAGCTTTTACTCGGGCATGAACACTGAAGCTTTCTTT.

The rearrangement links TRBV6-5 to TRBJ2-1, with 8 bases aligning to TRBD2. V gave up 2 bases and J gave up 2 bases; unmatched junction bases: 2. Germline assignment: CDR1 MNHEY and CDR2 SVGAGI. This CDR3 contains 15 residues. The DNA of the CDR3 is TGTGCCAGCAGTTACGCGGGAGGAGCCTACAATGAGCAGTTCTTC. Translated: CASSYAGGAYNEQFF.

The chain recombines TRBV30 with TRBJ2-2; D remains ambiguous. Trimming removed 3 bases at V and 6 bases at J, with 8 bases between. CDR1 GTSNPN and CDR2 SVGIG come from the germline V gene (reference sequence). The CDR3 consists of 12 residues. CDR3 protein: CAWSSGSGELFF. The CDR3 DNA sequence: TGTGCCTGGAGCTCCGGGTCCGGGGAGCTGTTTTTT.

The chain combines TRBV7-2 with TRBJ2-7, with a possible D match to TRBD2 (5 bases). The CDR3 consists of 15 residues. Between the trimmed V and J ends, which lost 0 bases and 2 bases, there was a span of 11 bases. The germline V gene has CDR1 SGHTA and CDR2 FQGNSA. The CDR3 nucleotides are TGTGCCAGCAGCTTAGCGCCCGGGGATACCTACGAGCAGTACTTC. It specifies CASSLAPGDTYEQYF. Full variable domain (rest looked up from reference TRBV7-2 and TRBJ2-7): GAGVSQSPSNKVTEKGKDVELRCDPISGHTALYWYRQSLGQGLEFLIYFQGNSAPDKSGLPSDRFSAERTGGSVSTLTIQRTQQEDSAVYLCASSLAPGDTYEQYFGPGTRLTVT.

The table lists this clone with a few counts. The chain recombines TRBV10-3 with TRBJ1-1; 8 positions agree with TRBD1. The germline CDR1 and CDR2 sequences are ENHRY and SYGVKD. This CDR3 is 14 amino acids long. The V segment lost 4 bases and the J segment 0 bases; nucleotides outside the gene matches: 1. Written as DNA, the CDR3 is TGTGCCATCAGTGGGGGACAGGTGAACACTGAAGCTTTCTTT. Translation gives CAISGGQVNTEAFF.

V and J are TRBV27 and TRBJ2-2; D is possibly TRBD2 (6 bases). Trimming left V 8 bases short and J 0 bases short, with 13 bases between. The germline gives CDR1 MNHEY, CDR2 SMNVEV (reference sequence). This CDR3 region has 15 residues. The CDR3 DNA follows: TGTGCCAGCGCCCTTTGGGGGGCGAACACCGGGGAGCTGTTTTTT. Translated: CASALWGANTGELFF.

The CDR3 DNA is TGCGCCAGCAGTGATCCTAGCGGGAGCAATGAGCAGTTCTTC. Its protein product is CASSDPSGSNEQFF. The rearrangement links TRBV10-2 to TRBJ2-1; 10 nucleotides agree with TRBD2. CDR1 is WSHSY and CDR2 is SAAADI in the germline V gene. V shed 3 bases, J shed 6 bases, and the junction held 2 bases outside the gene matches. The CDR3 is 14 residues long.

CDR3 DNA: TGTGCCAGCAGTGAATCAGGGGAGCATCAGCCCCAGCATTTT. Its translation: CASSESGEHQPQHF. V and J are TRBV2 and TRBJ1-5; perhaps TRBD1 as D (6 bases). Germline lookup yields CDR1 SNHLY and CDR2 FYNNEI. Deletions cut 2 bases from V and 5 bases from J, with 10 bases between. CDR3 length equals 14 residues.

The genes are TRBV7-2 and TRBJ1-1, with 10 bases matching TRBD1. The CDR3 spans 16 residues. Germline loops: CDR1 SGHTA, CDR2 FQGNSA. The V and J ends lost 5 bases and 1 base, in that order; junction bases with no gene match: 7. The CDR3 loop reads CASSPGTGVGNTEAFF. The CDR3 region has the DNA TGTGCCAGCAGCCCAGGGACAGGGGTCGGGAACACTGAAGCTTTCTTT.

V usage is TRBV28 and J usage is TRBJ2-7; D is perhaps TRBD1 or TRBD2 (5 bases each). Germline V gene sequence: CDR1 MDHEN, CDR2 SYDVKM. V lost 5 bases and J lost 4, with 9 bases in between. The CDR3 extends over 12 amino acids. CDR3 loop: CASSRGDYEQYF. DNA for the CDR3: TGTGCCAGCAGTCGGGGCGATTACGAGCAGTACTTC.

The rearrangement links TRBV30 to TRBJ2-6, with D possibly TRBD2 on 5 matching bases. Germline V lookup: CDR1 GTSNPN, CDR2 SVGIG (reference sequence). There are 15 residues in the CDR3. Trimming left V 5 bases short and J 0 bases short, with 11 bases between. The CDR3 nucleotides read TGTGCCTGGGCGAAGGGAGCCTCTGGGGCCAACGTCCTGACTTTC. Translating gives CAWAKGASGANVLTF.

The chain recombines TRBV10-2 with TRBJ2-1, with 9 bases that match TRBD1. CDR3 length: 16 residues. The V gene's germline CDR1 is WSHSY and CDR2 SAAADI. The trim removed 1 base at V and 2 bases at J, leaving 3 bases unmatched. This chain's CDR3 is CASSELGQGAYNEQFF. The CDR3 DNA reads TGCGCCAGCAGTGAGTTGGGACAGGGCGCCTACAATGAGCAGTTCTTC.

V is TRBV14 and J is TRBJ2-7, with a possible D match to TRBD1 (5 bases). The V and J ends lost 3 bases and 3 bases respectively, with 9 bases between them. Germline CDR1 and CDR2: SGHDN and FVKESK. This CDR3 has 13 amino acids. The CDR3 DNA reads as TGTGCCAGCAGCCACAGGGTTTACTACGAGCAGTACTTC. It translates to CASSHRVYYEQYF.

J is TRBJ1-3 and V is TRBV7-6; D gene ambiguous. CDR1 and CDR2 from the germline V gene are SGHVS and FNYEAQ. The CDR3 extends over 15 amino acids. V dropped 1 base and J dropped 3 bases, with 10 bases sitting between them. The CDR3 protein is CASSLGFGDGNTIYF. The CDR3 nucleotides read TGTGCCAGCAGCTTAGGATTCGGGGATGGAAACACCATATATTTT.

The CDR3: CASSDLGINEKLFF. CDR3 in DNA: TGTGCCAGCAGTGATCTGGGGATAAATGAAAAACTGTTTTTT. V usage is TRBV2 and J usage is TRBJ1-4; unclear D gene. Trimming cost V 3 bases and J 5 bases, with 10 bases left between them. CDR1 is SNHLY, CDR2 FYNNEI, per germline. This CDR3 is 14 amino acids long.

The rearrangement uses TRBV14 and TRBJ2-1, with TRBD2 identical over 10 bases. Germline CDR1 and CDR2: SGHDN and FVKESK. The CDR3 runs 15 residues. The V segment lost 2 bases and the J segment 6 bases; nucleotides outside the gene matches: 4. The CDR3 reads CASSQRSGGANEQFF. The DNA of the CDR3 is TGTGCCAGCAGCCAAAGAAGCGGGGGGGCCAATGAGCAGTTCTTC. The full variable domain, in which reference TRBV14 and TRBJ2-1 provide the parts outside the CDR3, is EAGVTQFPSHSVIEKGQTVTLRCDPISGHDNLYWYRRVMGKEIKFLLHFVKESKQDESGMPNNRFLAERTGGTYSTLKVQPAELEDSGVYFCASSQRSGGANEQFFGPGTRLTVL.

This clone rates as medium-sized. V usage is TRBV10-3 and J usage is TRBJ2-4; D call uncertain. CDR3 size: 13 residues. V lost 1 base and J 9 bases, leaving 10 bases between the germline ends. CDR1 ENHRY and CDR2 SYGVKD come from the germline V gene. The CDR3 nucleotides are TGTGCCATCAGTGAGTATAAAGAAGCCATTCAGTACTTC. Translating it yields CAISEYKEAIQYF.

The J gene is TRBJ1-5, the V gene TRBV18; 8 nucleotides align to TRBD1. Germline CDR1 is KGHSH and CDR2 is LQKENI. J was trimmed by 5 bases and V by 0 bases; bases with no gene match: 6. The CDR3 totals 16 residues. The DNA for the CDR3 is TGTGCCAGCTCACCACCAACAGGGGGAACACATCAGCCCCAGCATTTT. It encodes CASSPPTGGTHQPQHF.

For the CDR3, the DNA is TGTGCCAGCAGCTTAAGTCGAGGGGAGCAGTACTTC. Its protein is CASSLSRGEQYF. This chain joins TRBV11-2 and TRBJ2-7; D perhaps matches TRBD2 (5 bases). This CDR3 has 12 amino acids. Trimming cost V 2 bases and J 7 bases, with 9 bases left between them. Germline-derived CDR1 and CDR2 are SGHAT and FQNNGV.

V is TRBV7-6 and J is TRBJ1-4, with 9 bases fitting TRBD1. The germline CDR1 and CDR2 sequences are SGHVS and FNYEAQ. Losses at the gene ends were 0 bases for V and 7 bases for J; bases not matched to a gene: 6. The CDR3 has 16 residues. CDR3 sequence reads: CASSLATGGLGEKLFF. The CDR3 nucleotides are TGTGCCAGCAGCTTAGCGACAGGGGGGTTAGGTGAAAAACTGTTTTTT.

The chain uses TRBV25-1 and TRBJ2-1; 7 bases fit TRBD1. V shed 4 bases, J shed 0 bases, and the junction held 6 bases outside the gene matches. Per the germline V gene, CDR1 is MGHDK and CDR2 is SYGVNS. This CDR3 is 16 amino acids long. CDR3 amino acids: CASSGLGDSSYNEQFF. CDR3 DNA sequence: TGTGCCAGCAGTGGGCTAGGGGACAGCTCCTACAATGAGCAGTTCTTC.

The CDR3: CATSREIQGAQETQYF. The DNA of the CDR3 is TGTGCCACCAGCAGAGAAATACAGGGCGCGCAAGAGACCCAGTACTTC. This chain joins TRBV15 and TRBJ2-5; D is perhaps TRBD1 (6 bases). The germline CDR1 and CDR2 sequences are LNHNV and YYDKDF (reference sequence). The CDR3 totals 16 residues. V shed 0 bases and J shed 2 bases, with 13 bases lying between them.

The sample holds a few counts of this clone. The chain has TRBV18 and TRBJ1-5; 8 nucleotides match TRBD1. Germline trimming cut 3 bases from V and 2 bases from J; bases unmatched to any gene: 3. The CDR3 totals 15 residues. Germline loops: CDR1 KGHSH, CDR2 LQKENI. The CDR3 reads CASSPQGAGNQPQHF. CDR3 bases: TGTGCCAGCTCACCTCAGGGGGCCGGCAATCAGCCCCAGCATTTT.

The J gene is TRBJ2-3, the V gene TRBV2; 9 positions match TRBD2. Trimming at V came to 4 bases and at J to 4 bases, leaving 3 bases not matched to a gene. Germline CDR1 and CDR2: SNHLY and FYNNEI. The CDR3 covers 14 residues. The CDR3 region is CASSAGTSSDTQYF. Written as DNA, the CDR3 is TGTGCCAGCAGTGCGGGGACTAGCTCAGATACGCAGTATTTT.